The sequence of this TCR beta chain was determined in a study of CD8+ T cells in alopecia areata. Study as a whole: It was oral tofacitinib, at 5 to 10 mg twice daily, that treated patients received. General study results and limits: Persistence of many expanded lesional clones was seen in scalp and blood during tofacitinib. Researchers reported that TCR sharing among patients proved less clear than in mice, possibly HLA-linked.

The sample's treatment: oral pan-JAK inhibitor, 5-10 mg twice daily. Alopecia areata patients gave lesional scalp punch biopsies and peripheral blood samples. cDNA prepared by RNA extraction and subsequent reverse transcription served as the template for sequencing. Some clones are missing from TCRdb's copy, which holds only in-frame ones; the method was immunoSEQ multiplex PCR. Of over 150,000 clones in the sample, about three fifths are singletons; the top ten hold approximately 3.3%. In regard to this clone: The target antigen is unknown.

The origin of this receptor is a human donor with alopecia areata. The sample in question was CD4+ T cells sorted from blood, obtained at week 4, from a patient treated with tofacitinib.

This chain's CDR3 is CASSSLTGGGHGYTF. CDR3 bases: TGTGCCAGCAGCTCCCTGACCGGGGGGGGGCATGGCTACACCTTC. This chain uses TRBV13 with TRBJ1-2; possibly TRBD1 for D (6 bases). Germline V gives CDR1 PRHDT, CDR2 FYEKMQ (reference sequence). The CDR3 is 15 amino acids. The V end lost 4 bases, the J end lost 6 bases, and 18 bases lay between the germline ends.